This T cell receptor (beta chain) originates from a study of T cell responses to AZD1222 COVID-19 vaccine. The wider study: Researchers grouped second doses given at about 4 or about 12 weeks into one pool. Study observations and caveats: Baseline serology detected seropositivity in only six AZD1222 recipients.

Measured with immunoSEQ multiplex PCR; TCRdb has only the in-frame clones, and not every one. Of about 73,000 clones listed, around 88% were seen once; the top ten hold 20%. V was cut by 1 base and J by 1 base, with 13 bases left in between. Germline assignment: CDR1 LGHDT and CDR2 YNNKEL (reference sequence). CDR3 length: 16 amino acids. About this clone itself: Its antigen is as yet unknown.

Sequenced here: peripheral blood, sampled on day 0 of AZD1222 vaccination. This sequence was found in an adult in good health. The chain uses TRBV3-1 (or the pseudogene TRBV3-2) and TRBJ1-2, with D possibly being TRBD1 (6 bases). Written as DNA, the CDR3 is TGTGCCAGCAGCCAAGGGAGACAGGCTGTTAACTATGGCTACACCTTC. This gives the protein CASSQGRQAVNYGYTF.